The 28 T cell receptor beta chains below all came from one sample that was sequenced in a study of blood T cells in healthy people across ages. Together with a sample-barcoded 5' primer, a J-beta primer mix was included in a second PCR lasting about 6 to 11 cycles. MiXCR, run by TCRdb on the 5' RACE reads, gives a single entry per CDR3 protein. This sample has 850,000 to 1,000,000 distinct CDR3 sequences; about 44% occur once, and the top ten carry under 15%. The sample was blood. The receptors here all came from a man aged 25 to 40 in good health.

This clonotype has more than one count but fewer than ten. The V and J genes are TRBV4-2 and TRBJ1-5; D gene uncertain. This CDR3 has 13 residues. Germline lookup yields CDR1 LGHNA and CDR2 YNFKEQ. V lost 0 bases to trimming and J lost 6 bases, with 6 bases between them. The CDR3 DNA reads TGTGCCAGCAGCCAAGAACGTGGTCAGCCCCAGCATTTT. This sequence encodes CASSQERGQPQHF.

The CDR3 bases are TGTGCCAGCGGACCAGGGGGCAGGACTGAAGCTTTCTTT. It specifies CASGPGGRTEAFF. V usage is TRBV28 and J usage is TRBJ1-1; 8 bases fit TRBD1. Per germline, CDR1 MDHEN and CDR2 SYDVKM. J was trimmed by 5 bases and V by 8 bases; bases with no gene match: 7. The CDR3 covers 13 residues.

The sample holds a few counts of this clonotype. The chain is built from TRBV7-2 and TRBJ2-1, with a tentative D call TRBD2 (6 bases). V was clipped by 5 bases and J by 6 bases, with 8 bases between them. Per germline, CDR1 SGHTA and CDR2 FQGNSA. The CDR3 has 12 amino acids. This chain's CDR3 is CASSRDSNEQFF. The CDR3 DNA sequence: TGTGCCAGCAGCCGGGACTCCAATGAGCAGTTCTTC.

J is TRBJ2-7 and V is TRBV5-1, with 7 bases that match TRBD1. V gave up 4 bases and J gave up 3 bases; unmatched junction bases: 10. This CDR3 region has 15 residues. Per the germline V gene, CDR1 is SGHRS and CDR2 is YFSETQ. The CDR3 nucleotides are TGCGCCAGCAGCCTACAGGGGTCACGTATCTACGAGCAGTACTTC. It translates to CASSLQGSRIYEQYF.

V usage is TRBV11-2 and J usage is TRBJ2-7; D possibly corresponds to TRBD1 (6 bases). From germline, CDR1 is SGHAT and CDR2 FQNNGV. This CDR3 region has 14 residues. V shed 3 bases and J shed 3 bases, with 12 bases lying between them. CDR3: CASSFLYRVYEQYF. CDR3 nucleotides: TGTGCCAGCAGCTTCCTCTACAGGGTCTACGAGCAGTACTTC.

Comment on this clonotype: A far more abundant clone sits one base away, making this likely a read error. The J gene is TRBJ2-1, the V gene TRBV12-3 or TRBV12-4, with D unclear. The CDR3 extends over 11 amino acids. Trimming took 6 bases from V and 9 from J, leaving 9 bases between them. The CDR3 DNA follows: TGTGCCAGCAGCTTCGGCAGTGAGCAGTTCTTC. This encodes CASSFGSEQFF.

As to this clonotype: The junction departs from the called germline gene at one end, perhaps through a read error. The rearrangement joins TRBV4-2 to TRBJ1-5; no firm D call. The CDR3 consists of 15 residues. Germline V lookup: CDR1 LGHNA, CDR2 YNFKEQ. The CDR3 coding sequence is TGTGTCAGCAGGCGTAGCCCTCTAGGGAATCAGCCCCAGCATTTT. Translation: CVSRRSPLGNQPQHF.

This chain connects TRBV7-9 to TRBJ2-1; D possibly corresponds to TRBD2 (6 bases). Trimming removed 0 bases at V and 0 bases at J, with 9 bases between. The CDR3 has 16 residues. Looked up from germline, CDR1 is SEHNR and CDR2 is FQNEAQ (reference sequence). CDR3 nucleotide sequence: TGTGCCAGCAGCTTAGCTGGGACTTTCTCCTACAATGAGCAGTTCTTC. Translated: CASSLAGTFSYNEQFF.

V gene TRBV7-9 combines with J gene TRBJ2-5; D gene ambiguous. This CDR3 has 11 residues. Deletions cut 2 bases from V and 12 bases from J, with 10 bases between. Germline CDR1 SEHNR, CDR2 FQNEAQ (reference sequence). The CDR3 reads CASSLNTIEYF. CDR3 nucleotides: TGTGCCAGCAGCTTAAACACTATCGAGTACTTC.

This clonotype was found a few times. The chain combines TRBV4-1 with TRBJ1-2; 8 nucleotides match TRBD1. The CDR3 sequence is 16 residues long. Trimming cost V 1 base and J 10 bases; bases outside gene matches: 14. The germline gives CDR1 MGHRA, CDR2 YSYEKL. The CDR3 DNA is TGCGCCAGCAGCCAAGCTGGGGCAGGGGGCCTTACTTACTACACCTTC. It yields the protein CASSQAGAGGLTYYTF.

This clonotype appeared a few times. The chain combines TRBV6-5 with TRBJ1-4, with TRBD1 matching over 7 bases. The CDR3 contains 15 residues. CDR1 and CDR2 (germline): MNHEY, SVGAGI. J was trimmed by 4 bases and V by 7 bases; bases with no gene match: 9. DNA of the CDR3: TGTGCCAGCAAATTGACAGGGTCTGGTAATGAAAAACTGTTTTTT. Translated, it gives CASKLTGSGNEKLFF.

V usage is TRBV4-3 and J usage is TRBJ2-7; 8 bases fit TRBD1. Looked up from germline, CDR1 is LGHNA and CDR2 is YSLEER. J was trimmed by 5 bases and V by 1 base; bases with no gene match: 1. The CDR3 totals 13 residues. The CDR3 bases are TGCGCCAGCAGCCAAGTGACAGGGGACGAGCAGTACTTC. Its translation: CASSQVTGDEQYF.

This rearrangement joins TRBV28 to TRBJ2-5, with D perhaps assigned TRBD1 or TRBD2 (7 bases each). Germline values: CDR1 MDHEN, CDR2 SYDVKM. The CDR3 is made up of 16 amino acids. V lost 5 bases and J lost 5, with 21 bases in between. The CDR3 DNA reads TGTGCCAGCAGTATATTGACCGGGACAGCGGGGGAGACCCAGTACTTC. Translating it yields CASSILTGTAGETQYF.

V is TRBV14 and J is TRBJ1-5; a weak D match, TRBD1 (5 bases). Trimming took off 6 bases at V and 3 bases at J, with 21 bases between the two ends. The CDR3 is 17 residues long. Germline V gene sequence: CDR1 SGHDN, CDR2 FVKESK. The CDR3 coding sequence is TGTGCCAGCAGTCTTTCTAGGGGCCGGTCATTCAATCAGCCCCAGCATTTT. It encodes CASSLSRGRSFNQPQHF.

About this clonotype itself: A clone one base away is much larger, so this may be a read error. The rearrangement links TRBV3-1 to TRBJ2-3, with 8 bases aligning to TRBD2. The CDR3 has 14 amino acids. CDR1 is LGHDT and CDR2 is YNNKEL in the germline V gene (reference sequence). The chain's CDR3 is CAGSQGRGAYTQYF. The CDR3 region has the DNA TGTGCCGGCAGCCAAGGGCGGGGGGCCTATACGCAGTATTTT.

This chain connects TRBV29-1 to TRBJ2-3, with D possibly being TRBD2 (6 bases). V lost 4 bases and J 4 bases, leaving 9 bases between the germline ends. The CDR3 spans 12 residues. Germline CDR1 is SQVTM and CDR2 is ANQGSEA. The CDR3 is CSVVWGADTQYF. The CDR3 DNA follows: TGCAGCGTTGTGTGGGGGGCAGATACGCAGTATTTT.

This clonotype appeared many times. The chain couples TRBV12-3 or TRBV12-4 to TRBJ1-5, with D perhaps TRBD1 (6 bases). The CDR3 consists of 14 residues. V was clipped by 7 bases and J by 5 bases, with 15 bases between them. The CDR3: CASNQQGLHQPQHF. In DNA form, the CDR3 reads TGTGCCAGCAACCAACAGGGACTCCATCAGCCCCAGCATTTT.

This clonotype was recorded a few times. The J gene is TRBJ2-1, the V gene TRBV12-3 or TRBV12-4; 7 nucleotides match TRBD1. The CDR3 has 14 residues. V gave up 7 bases and J gave up 0 bases; unmatched junction bases: 3. CDR3 sequence: CASNRQGSYNEQFF. In DNA form, the CDR3 reads TGTGCCAGCAACAGACAGGGCTCCTACAATGAGCAGTTCTTC.

This chain uses TRBV28 with TRBJ2-2; possible D gene TRBD1, 6 bases. V dropped 6 bases and J dropped 4 bases, with 18 bases sitting between them. This CDR3 is 16 amino acids long. Germline assignment: CDR1 MDHEN and CDR2 SYDVKM. The CDR3 here is CASRYRDIASTGELFF. For the CDR3, the DNA is TGTGCCAGCAGGTACCGGGACATAGCTAGCACCGGGGAGCTGTTTTTT.

This clonotype came up a few times. V usage is TRBV7-2 and J usage is TRBJ2-1; 11 positions match TRBD1. Trimming took 6 bases from V and 7 from J; bases not matched to a gene: 8. CDR3 length equals 15 residues. CDR1 is SGHTA and CDR2 is FQGNSA in the germline V gene. Here the CDR3 DNA reads TGTGCCAGCAGTCCCGGGACAGGGGGGTGGAATGAGCAGTTCTTC. Protein sequence: CASSPGTGGWNEQFF.

The chain uses TRBV20-1 and TRBJ2-3; 11 bases are a match to TRBD2. V shed 0 bases and J 6 bases; nucleotides not matched to a gene: 8. This CDR3 has 16 residues. The germline V gene encodes CDR1 DFQATT and CDR2 SNEGSKA (reference sequence). CDR3 bases: TGCAGTGCTAGAGATCCACTAGCGGGGGAGGTTGATACGCAGTATTTT. As protein: CSARDPLAGEVDTQYF.

This chain links TRBV6-5 with TRBJ2-3, with 12 positions matching TRBD2. Germline lookup yields CDR1 MNHEY and CDR2 SVGAGI. This CDR3 has 16 residues. After removal of 1 base from V and 3 bases from J, the junction contained 2 bases not matched to a gene. The CDR3 bases are TGTGCCAGCAGTTACTTGACTAGCGGGGGAACAGATACGCAGTATTTT. Translated: CASSYLTSGGTDTQYF.

This clonotype showed up just a few times. The J gene is TRBJ1-2, the V gene TRBV27; TRBD1 aligns across 11 bases. The CDR3 has 15 amino acids. Germline V CDR1 and CDR2: MNHEY, SMNVEV (reference sequence). V was pared by 4 bases and J by 8 bases, with 9 bases of the junction left unmatched. CDR3 region: CASSSGTGGLAGYTF. The CDR3 DNA reads as TGTGCCAGCAGTTCAGGGACAGGGGGGTTGGCCGGCTACACCTTC.

CDR3 residues: CASAGAGFAETQYF. CDR3 coding DNA: TGTGCCAGCGCCGGGGCGGGGTTTGCTGAGACCCAGTACTTC. The J gene is TRBJ2-5, the V gene TRBV12-3 or TRBV12-4; the D gene is possibly TRBD2 (6 bases). There are 14 residues in the CDR3. V was shortened by 8 bases and J by 5 bases, with 18 bases between the two germline ends.

In its sample, this clonotype was seen a few times. V and J are TRBV6-6 and TRBJ1-2; 8 bases match TRBD1. After removal of 0 bases from V and 6 bases from J, the junction contained 3 bases not matched to a gene. Germline CDR1 MNHNY, CDR2 SVGAGI (reference sequence). The CDR3 is 14 amino acids. CDR3 nucleotides: TGTGCCAGCAGTTACTCGCCAGGGGGCAATGGCTACACCTTC. Translating gives CASSYSPGGNGYTF.

This clonotype was seen a few times. The chain recombines TRBV9 with TRBJ2-6; D not resolved. The ends were cut back, 0 bases at V and 0 bases at J, with 4 bases in the middle. The CDR3 spans 15 residues. Germline CDR1 reads SGDLS; CDR2 reads YYNGEE. The CDR3 nucleotides read TGTGCCAGCAGCGTAGGAGTCTCTGGGGCCAACGTCCTGACTTTC. This gives the protein CASSVGVSGANVLTF.

Only a few counts were recorded for this clonotype. An end of the junction does not agree with germline; a read error may underlie this. The rearrangement joins TRBV5-6 to TRBJ2-7; D remains unclear. CDR3 length equals 11 residues. The germline V gene has CDR1 SGHDT and CDR2 YYEEEE. CDR3 sequence reads: CASSDAYEQYF. DNA for the CDR3: TGTGCTAGCAGCGATGCCTACGAGCAGTACTTC.

The CDR3 protein is CASSLATTPGEQYF. In DNA form, the CDR3 reads TGCGCCAGCAGCTTGGCTACTACCCCCGGCGAGCAGTACTTC. The V gene is TRBV5-1, the J gene TRBJ2-5; D is uncertain. The end of the DNA fits TRBJ2-7 better, so the J call may be wrong. Germline V gene data show CDR1 as SGHRS and CDR2 as YFSETQ. There are 14 residues in the CDR3.